This T cell receptor beta chain was recorded in a study of T cell repertoires in cytomegalovirus infection. For the study at large: Public TCR beta signatures marked donors with CMV infection and the matching HLA. The study's findings and limits: Carriers of CMV plus the relevant HLA were identified by cumulative public TCR beta family frequency.

This clonotype appeared many times. The antigen is undetermined. From the reads, TCRdb called clonotypes with MiXCR, one entry per CDR3 protein. The sample has about 310,000 distinct CDR3 sequences; around 10% are singletons. V was clipped by 5 bases and J by 5 bases, with 12 bases between them. The CDR3 is 13 amino acids. The V gene's germline CDR1 is SEHNR and CDR2 FQNEAQ (reference sequence). Sequencing was done on a sample of PBMCs. The TCR comes from a human donor in good health (CMV status not recorded). Some clones in this sample may be carry-over from other donors' samples. The rearrangement links TRBV7-9 to TRBJ1-2, with unresolved D. The CDR3 region is CASSPGRRYGYTF. The CDR3 DNA reads as TGTGCCAGCAGCCCAGGACGGAGATATGGCTACACCTTC.